The rows below give T cell receptor beta chains drawn from one sample of a study of cytomegalovirus exposure and HLA in healthy donors. TCRdb's copy holds only in-frame clones and misses some; the assay was immunoSEQ multiplex PCR. The repertoire holds approximately 170,000 clones, about 59% seen once, with around 2.9% in the top ten. Sequencing was done on a sample of PBMCs. The receptors stem from a man between 35 and 55 years old in good health and CMV-seronegative. Both conserved end residues are part of each CDR3. Each record gives: V gene, clone size, CDR3 length, D gene, CDR3 protein. A D gene is named only where the DNA matches it firmly. Expanded clones get a size class; other rows say once, few or many, or leave the size out.

TRBV5-4 | NA | 13 | NA | CASSLDTNYGYTF
TRBV19 | once | 18 | TRBD1 | CASSIGTGEPSGANVLTF
TRBV7-2 | NA | 16 | NA | CASSIPGAAFPTEAFF
TRBV30 | NA | 14 | NA | CAVKGEVNTGELFF
TRBV5-1 | once | 14 | TRBD1 | CASSARQGGYGYTF
TRBV2 | NA | 16 | NA | CASSYRGSGGYNEQFF
TRBV5-5 | once | 15 | NA | CASSLGTVGANVLTF
TRBV28 | NA | 15 | TRBD1 | CASSKRGPSSSPLHF
TRBV30 | once | 11 | NA | CAWRTVYEQYF
TRBV20-1 | NA | 11 | NA | CSAVRLYEQYF
TRBV9 | NA | 13 | NA | CASSSDSNQPQHF
TRBV6-1 | NA | 15 | TRBD1 | CASNGRQGVRNTIYF
TRBV10-3 | NA | 13 | TRBD2 | CAIGTSGEDTQYF
TRBV5-4 | once | 13 | NA | CASSAGRGTEAFF
TRBV2 | once | 12 | NA | CASRVDTDTQYF
TRBV19 | NA | 16 | TRBD1 | CASRSGLGQGGYGYTF
TRBV7-9 | NA | 14 | TRBD1 | CASSLTQGEDTQYF
TRBV4-3 | many | 13 | TRBD1 | CASSQGQGAWAFF
TRBV11-2 | NA | 15 | NA | CASSPRTTNTGELFF
TRBV7-8 | NA | 16 | TRBD2 | CASSSQREWSYNEQFF
TRBV7-2 | NA | 16 | NA | CASSSQGPGRTDTQYF
TRBV30 | NA | 13 | NA | CAWSSRGQETQYF
TRBV5-1 | NA | 14 | TRBD1 | CASSDPTGGYGYTF
TRBV5-1 | NA | 15 | NA | CASSLWGAAREKLFF
TRBV19 | NA | 14 | TRBD2 | CASSIRSGGGEQYF
TRBV27 | NA | 12 | TRBD2 | CASSLGAGAQYF
TRBV7-8 | few | 14 | TRBD1 | CASSLDRGLYEQYF
TRBV27 | NA | 12 | NA | CASSLWGVEQFF
TRBV5-6 | few | 13 | NA | CSSLKALNTEAFF
TRBV19 | NA | 15 | TRBD2 | CASSMSGGAIDTQYF
TRBV19 | NA | 12 | NA | CASSYGGNEQYF